The clone carrying this T cell receptor (beta chain) was counted once. Profiled with immunoSEQ multiplex PCR; TCRdb holds only in-frame clones, not every one. The sample includes tens of thousands of clones, around 90% of them seen just once. The sample belongs to a study of OX40 agonist ivuxolimab in advanced cancers. The CDR3 sequence is 14 residues long. Germline-derived CDR1 and CDR2 are SGHRS and YFSETQ. The V segment lost 4 bases and the J segment 3 bases; nucleotides outside the gene matches: 5. The receptor was derived from an adult with an advanced solid tumor such as melanoma, head and neck, liver or kidney cancer. The sample in question was CD4+ or CD8+ T cells sorted from blood, obtained in a trial of the OX40 agonist ivuxolimab. This sequence joins TRBV5-1 and TRBJ2-5; TRBD1 agrees at 8 bases. The CDR3 loop is CASSIRTGKETQYF. As DNA, the CDR3 is TGCGCCAGCAGCATTAGGACAGGGAAAGAGACCCAGTACTTC.